This T cell receptor (beta chain) was found in a study of CD8+CD57+ T cells in acquired aplastic anemia. Selection for sequencing was limited to patients who had shown CD8+CD57+ cell expansion by flow cytometry. None of the patients had been given any therapy when their blood was sampled. Germline V CDR1 and CDR2: SNHLY, FYNNEI. The V end lost 4 bases, the J end lost 5 bases, and 17 bases lay between the germline ends. There are 15 residues in the CDR3. It was genomic DNA that served as the template for profiling TCR beta VDJ and CDR3. TCRdb used MiXCR to reprocess the reads, holding one entry per CDR3 protein. This table has about 180,000 distinct CDR3 sequences, less than 60% appearing once.

The TCR sequence derives from a human donor with aplastic anemia. The rearrangement joins TRBV2 to TRBJ2-5, with D perhaps assigned TRBD1 or TRBD2 (7 bases each). Sequenced: sorted CD4+, CD8+, or CD8+CD57+ T cells (not recorded which) from PBMCs. The chain's CDR3 is CASSASTGRGETQYF. CDR3 bases: TGTGCCAGCAGTGCTTCGACAGGGAGGGGGGAGACCCAGTACTTC. The variable domain in full, with the rest retrieved from reference TRBV2 and TRBJ2-5, is EPEVTQTPSHQVTQMGQEVILRCVPISNHLYFYWYRQILGQKVEFLVSFYNNEISEKSEIFDDQFSVERPDGSNFTLKIRSTKLEDSAMYFCASSASTGRGETQYFGPGTRLLVL.